This TCR beta chain was sequenced during a study of blood T cell repertoires in COVID-19. Study details: Samples taken during acute and convalescent COVID-19 were collected in the United States, Italy and Spain. T cells, B-cell-depleted T cells, or PBMCs supplied cDNA or gDNA.

The authors' processing: The assay estimated nucleated cells by amplifying reference gene primers. Libraries were prepared by immunoSEQ multiplex PCR; TCRdb keeps only in-frame clonotypes and omits some of them. That table supplies the V and J calls and clone size; D and trimming were determined from the DNA. The sample comprises fewer than 250,000 clones, more than 60% of which are singletons, and around 12% rests with the top ten. This CDR3 contains 15 residues. Germline trimming cut 3 bases from V and 3 bases from J; bases unmatched to any gene: 7. Germline loops: CDR1 LNHDA, CDR2 SQIVND (reference sequence).

The chain is built from TRBV19 and TRBJ2-5; TRBD1 matches at 7 bases. The clonotype comes from a woman in her forties or fifties with acute or convalescent COVID-19. Sequences were obtained from peripheral blood. The CDR3 reads CASSILRGQKETQYF. The CDR3 coding sequence is TGTGCCAGTAGTATTTTAAGGGGACAGAAAGAGACCCAGTACTTC.